This TCR beta chain stems from a study of T cells after yellow fever vaccination. Germline values: CDR1 SGHAT, CDR2 FQNNGV. CDR3 length: 19 amino acids. Trimming took 0 bases from V and 2 from J, leaving 21 bases between them. Overall study findings and caveats: Clones that expanded after primary vaccination mostly reappeared after the booster (approximately 96% CD4, 88% CD8). Clonotypes appearing in both CD4 and CD8 compartments existed, and their share was small.

Note on this clonotype: Its antigen is not known.

TCRdb re-called the 5' RACE reads through MiXCR, storing one row per CDR3 protein. Found here are about 120,000 distinct CDR3 sequences, more than 5.5% of them singletons; the top ten hold roughly 3%. The sample was CD4+ T cells sorted from PBMCs, taken more than 40 days after the first yellow fever vaccination. The chain employs TRBV11-2 and TRBJ2-3; D gene ambiguous. This TCR was sampled from a man between 18 and 29 years old who received the YFV17D yellow fever vaccine. CDR3 DNA sequence: TGTGCCAGCAGCTTAGATGGGCGATTCGGCTTGGGTGCCACAGATACGCAGTATTTT. Its protein product is CASSLDGRFGLGATDTQYF. The complete variable domain, with remaining parts taken from reference TRBV11-2 and TRBJ2-3, reads EAGVAQSPRYKIIEKRQSVAFWCNPISGHATLYWYQQILGQGPKLLIQFQNNGVVDDSQLPKDRFSAERLKGVDSTLKIQPAKLEDSAVYLCASSLDGRFGLGATDTQYFGPGTRLTVL.